Shown below are 27 T cell receptor beta chains from a single sample sequenced in a study of cytomegalovirus exposure and HLA in healthy donors. PCR involved 60 Vbeta and 13 Jbeta primers. Method: immunoSEQ multiplex PCR; TCRdb's copy keeps in-frame clones and lacks some. The sample contains roughly 220,000 clones, 82% of which appear only once. The material sequenced was PBMCs. These receptors were taken from a woman between 40 and 55 years old in good health and CMV-seronegative.

This chain connects TRBV6-5 to TRBJ1-4; TRBD1 aligns across 11 bases. The CDR3 totals 13 residues. J lost 6 bases, V lost 8 bases, and 2 bases had no gene match. Germline assignment: CDR1 MNHEY and CDR2 SVGAGI. The DNA of the CDR3 is TGTGCCAGCGGACAGGGGGCGTATGAAAAACTGTTTTTT. Its protein is CASGQGAYEKLFF.

The V and J genes are TRBV5-1 and TRBJ2-7; 9 positions match TRBD1. Germline lookup yields CDR1 SGHRS and CDR2 YFSETQ. The CDR3 loop spans 14 amino acids. The junction had 5 bases not matched to a gene; V was cut back by 0 bases and J by 7 bases. CDR3 loop: CASSLARQGDEQYF. CDR3 coding DNA: TGCGCCAGCAGCTTGGCTCGACAGGGGGATGAGCAGTACTTC.

This rearrangement joins TRBV4-1 to TRBJ1-1; possibly TRBD1 for D (5 bases). CDR1 is MGHRA, CDR2 YSYEKL, per germline. Trimming removed 1 base from V and 0 bases from J, with 21 bases in between. CDR3 length: 19 amino acids. As DNA, the CDR3 is TGCGCCAGCAGCCAAGTTATTGGTTCTGACAGACCCATGAACACTGAAGCTTTCTTT. Residues: CASSQVIGSDRPMNTEAFF.

The gene calls are TRBV5-1 and TRBJ1-4; 7 bases map to TRBD1. Unmatched junction bases numbered 10, after V lost 0 bases and J lost 8 bases. Germline CDR1 SGHRS, CDR2 YFSETQ. There are 16 residues in the CDR3. This CDR3 reads CASSLALTGMGEKLFF. The DNA for the CDR3 is TGCGCCAGCAGCTTGGCCCTGACAGGGATGGGCGAAAAACTGTTTTTT.

In the case of this clone: Compared with germline, one end of the junction differs, possibly owing to a read error. This specimen includes other DNA sequences encoding the same CDR3. This CDR3 is CASSLAGGSGSYQPQHF. The CDR3 DNA reads as TGTGCCAGCTCACTTGCAGGGGGATCGGGTTCGTATCAGCCCCAACATTTT. The J gene is TRBJ1-5, the V gene TRBV18; 7 bases are shared with TRBD1. The CDR3 runs to 17 residues. Germline-derived CDR1 and CDR2 are KGHSH and LQKENI.

The chain has TRBV7-8 and TRBJ2-6; TRBD1 agrees at 9 bases. This CDR3 contains 16 residues. Looked up from germline, CDR1 is SGHVS and CDR2 is FQNEAQ. With V trimmed by 5 bases and J by 4 bases, 6 bases remained unmatched. The CDR3 protein is CASSPDRGPGANVLTF. CDR3 in DNA: TGTGCCAGCAGCCCGGACAGGGGCCCGGGGGCCAACGTCCTGACTTTC.

This chain uses TRBV7-9 with TRBJ1-1, with D possibly TRBD1 on 6 matching bases. V was trimmed by 2 bases and J by 5 bases, leaving 12 bases between them. The CDR3 runs 14 residues. In germline, CDR1 is SEHNR, CDR2 FQNEAQ (reference sequence). The CDR3 loop reads CASSLSDSLTEAFF. The CDR3 nucleotides read TGTGCCAGCAGCTTATCGGACAGCTTAACTGAAGCTTTCTTT.

The chain links TRBV9 to TRBJ2-1; 10 positions agree with TRBD2. V lost 8 bases to trimming and J lost 3 bases; unmatched junction nucleotides: 2. The length of the CDR3 is 13 residues. From germline, CDR1 is SGDLS and CDR2 YYNGEE. The CDR3 sequence is CASTSGDYNEQFF. The CDR3 DNA sequence: TGTGCCAGTACTAGCGGGGACTACAATGAGCAGTTCTTC.

This sequence joins TRBV18 and TRBJ1-5; 7 bases are shared with TRBD1. Germline-derived CDR1 and CDR2 are KGHSH and LQKENI. The CDR3 contains 16 residues. Unmatched junction bases numbered 13, after V lost 2 bases and J lost 9 bases. The CDR3 region has the DNA TGTGCCAGCTCACCAGGGGACAGTTTTTTGCTTGTGCCCCAGCATTTT. Translation: CASSPGDSFLLVPQHF.

This clone was found a few times. The genes are TRBV4-2 and TRBJ1-2, with a tentative D call TRBD1 (5 bases). The CDR3 is 15 residues long. Germline lookup yields CDR1 LGHNA and CDR2 YNFKEQ. The V end was cut by 1 base, the J end by 4 bases, with 13 bases between. In DNA, the CDR3 is TGTGCCAGCAGCCAAGCGGGAGGGGCAGGCTATGGCTACACCTTC. Its protein product is CASSQAGGAGYGYTF.

The CDR3 region is CAWSLTGASGYTF. The CDR3 bases are TGTGCCTGGAGTTTAACAGGGGCCTCTGGCTACACCTTC. This chain connects TRBV30 to TRBJ1-2; 7 bases agree with TRBD1. CDR3 size: 13 residues. Looked up from germline, CDR1 is GTSNPN and CDR2 is SVGIG (reference sequence). V shed 2 bases, J shed 7 bases, and the junction held 7 bases outside the gene matches.

The rearrangement uses TRBV7-8 and TRBJ2-7; D might be TRBD1 (6 bases). CDR1 is SGHVS, CDR2 FQNEAQ, per germline. Trimming removed 4 bases from V and 0 bases from J, with 10 bases in between. The CDR3 is 14 amino acids. The CDR3 is CASSSGTSSYEQYF. The CDR3 DNA follows: TGTGCCAGCAGCTCTGGGACAAGCTCCTACGAGCAGTACTTC.

V and J are TRBV18 and TRBJ1-1, with D unresolved. Germline-derived CDR1 and CDR2 are KGHSH and LQKENI. V gave up 3 bases and J gave up 1 base, with 9 bases separating them. This CDR3 spans 14 amino acids. CDR3 in DNA: TGTGCCAGCTCACCCCCCACAGCGAACACTGAAGCTTTCTTT. It specifies CASSPPTANTEAFF.

The V and J genes are TRBV5-4 and TRBJ1-5; D might be TRBD1 (5 bases). This CDR3 region has 14 residues. V lost 1 base and J 6 bases, leaving 11 bases between the germline ends. The germline V gene encodes CDR1 SGHNT and CDR2 YYREEE (reference sequence). The CDR3 nucleotides read TGTGCCAGCAGCTTGAGGGGCGCGGCTCAGCCCCAGCATTTT. Translating it yields CASSLRGAAQPQHF.

V and J are TRBV2 and TRBJ1-5; no firm D call. V shed 5 bases and J shed 3 bases, with 8 bases lying between them. This CDR3 is built from 13 residues. Germline V gives CDR1 SNHLY, CDR2 FYNNEI. CDR3 in amino acids: CASSWQNNQPQHF. CDR3 in DNA: TGTGCCAGCAGTTGGCAGAACAATCAGCCCCAGCATTTT.

This clone has only one observation. The rearrangement uses TRBV4-1 and TRBJ2-5; D gene unclear. The germline gives CDR1 MGHRA, CDR2 YSYEKL. The ends were cut back, 2 bases at V and 4 bases at J, with 5 bases in the middle. The CDR3 totals 12 residues. The chain's CDR3 is CASSQTVETQYF. The CDR3 DNA reads TGCGCCAGCAGCCAAACGGTAGAGACCCAGTACTTC.

This clone was seen just once. The chain joins TRBV19 to TRBJ2-7; TRBD1 might be the D (7 bases). The CDR3 length is 15 residues. Germline V CDR1 and CDR2: LNHDA, SQIVND (reference sequence). V gave up 7 bases and J gave up 4 bases, with 20 bases separating them. CDR3 in DNA: TGTGCCAGTACATTGAGGGGGCGCGGGGTATACGAGCAGTACTTC. Translating it yields CASTLRGRGVYEQYF.

V usage is TRBV28 and J usage is TRBJ1-1; D perhaps matches TRBD1 (6 bases). V gave up 5 bases and J gave up 6 bases, with 19 bases separating them. CDR1 MDHEN and CDR2 SYDVKM come from the germline V gene. The CDR3 extends over 15 amino acids. CDR3 DNA: TGTGCCAGCAGTCCCGGACAGCTAATCGTCGCTGAAGCTTTCTTT. Protein sequence: CASSPGQLIVAEAFF.

DNA of the CDR3: TGTGCCAGCAGCCGCGCCGGGACAGGGAATGAAAAACTGTTTTTT. It specifies CASSRAGTGNEKLFF. The rearrangement joins TRBV5-4 to TRBJ1-4, with 9 bases lining up with TRBD1. Per germline, CDR1 SGHNT and CDR2 YYREEE (reference sequence). CDR3 length equals 15 residues. V was pared by 4 bases and J by 5 bases, with 6 bases of the junction left unmatched.

The genes are TRBV10-2 and TRBJ1-4; possibly TRBD1 for D (6 bases). The CDR3 extends over 13 amino acids. The germline V and J ends were trimmed by 10 bases and 4 bases, with 13 bases remaining between them. The V gene's germline CDR1 is WSHSY and CDR2 SAAADI. CDR3 amino acids: CATMGHLNEKLFF. The CDR3, as DNA: TGCGCCACCATGGGACACCTTAATGAAAAACTGTTTTTT.

This clone was detected only once. The chain links TRBV9 to TRBJ2-7; the match to TRBD2 covers 11 bases. CDR3 size: 16 residues. Germline V gene sequence: CDR1 SGDLS, CDR2 YYNGEE. Germline trimming cut 3 bases from V and 5 bases from J; bases unmatched to any gene: 10. The CDR3 protein is CASSELSGRAAHEQYF. The CDR3 DNA follows: TGTGCCAGCAGCGAGCTTAGCGGGAGGGCAGCCCACGAGCAGTACTTC.

The chain has TRBV9 and TRBJ2-7; possible D gene TRBD2, 6 bases. This CDR3 comprises 16 residues. Germline V gene data show CDR1 as SGDLS and CDR2 as YYNGEE. Trimming shortened V by 0 bases and J by 5 bases, and 18 bases separated the two germline ends. CDR3 protein: CASSVGDSRRGDEQYF. The CDR3 nucleotides are TGTGCCAGCAGCGTAGGGGACTCCCGAAGAGGCGACGAGCAGTACTTC. The variable domain in full, completed from reference TRBV9 and TRBJ2-7, reads DSGVTQTPKHLITATGQRVTLRCSPRSGDLSVYWYQQSLDQGLQFLIQYYNGEERAKGNILERFSAQQFPDLHSELNLSSLELGDSALYFCASSVGDSRRGDEQYFGPGTRLTVT.

This rearrangement joins TRBV2 to TRBJ1-2, with D tentatively TRBD1 (6 bases). Germline V gives CDR1 SNHLY, CDR2 FYNNEI. CDR3 length equals 16 residues. V was trimmed by 6 bases and J by 2 bases, leaving 19 bases between them. This CDR3 reads CASSPQGGVINYGYTF. CDR3 sequence (DNA): TGTGCCAGCAGCCCCCAAGGGGGAGTAATAAACTATGGCTACACCTTC.

This clone has just one count. J is TRBJ1-1 and V is TRBV9; no clear D gene. CDR3 length: 16 amino acids. Germline V CDR1 and CDR2: SGDLS, YYNGEE. V was trimmed by 0 bases and J by 1 base, leaving 13 bases between them. Written as DNA, the CDR3 is TGTGCCAGCAGCGTAGTGATCGGGTCCTCGAACACTGAAGCTTTCTTT. Translating it yields CASSVVIGSSNTEAFF.

The chain combines TRBV15 with TRBJ2-5, with TRBD2 as a possible D gene (6 bases). CDR3 length: 19 amino acids. Germline values: CDR1 LNHNV, CDR2 YYDKDF (reference sequence). The V gene lost 5 bases and the J gene lost 5 bases, with 30 bases spanning the gap. The CDR3 sequence: CATSGGGSGRDLAGETQYF. DNA of the CDR3: TGTGCCACCAGCGGGGGAGGTAGTGGGCGGGACTTGGCTGGGGAGACCCAGTACTTC. Full variable domain (missing parts from reference TRBV15 and TRBJ2-5): DAMVIQNPRYQVTQFGKPVTLSCSQTLNHNVMYWYQQKSSQAPKLLFHYYDKDFNNEADTPDNFQSRRPNTSFCFLDIRSPGLGDTAMYLCATSGGGSGRDLAGETQYFGPGTRLLVL.

V usage is TRBV5-1 and J usage is TRBJ2-2; the D gene is possibly TRBD2 (6 bases). The ends were cut back, 1 base at V and 2 bases at J, with 12 bases in the middle. CDR1 SGHRS and CDR2 YFSETQ come from the germline V gene. There are 16 residues in the CDR3. CDR3 protein: CASSLTGLSNTGELFF. The CDR3, as DNA: TGCGCCAGCAGCTTGACGGGACTCTCCAACACCGGGGAGCTGTTTTTT.

The V and J genes are TRBV28 and TRBJ1-5; D unclear. Germline CDR1 reads MDHEN; CDR2 reads SYDVKM. The CDR3 has 13 amino acids. V was clipped by 2 bases and J by 6 bases, with 8 bases between them. The CDR3 region has the DNA TGTGCCAGCAGTTTAGGGCGTCCTCAGCCCCAGCATTTT. Its translation: CASSLGRPQPQHF.